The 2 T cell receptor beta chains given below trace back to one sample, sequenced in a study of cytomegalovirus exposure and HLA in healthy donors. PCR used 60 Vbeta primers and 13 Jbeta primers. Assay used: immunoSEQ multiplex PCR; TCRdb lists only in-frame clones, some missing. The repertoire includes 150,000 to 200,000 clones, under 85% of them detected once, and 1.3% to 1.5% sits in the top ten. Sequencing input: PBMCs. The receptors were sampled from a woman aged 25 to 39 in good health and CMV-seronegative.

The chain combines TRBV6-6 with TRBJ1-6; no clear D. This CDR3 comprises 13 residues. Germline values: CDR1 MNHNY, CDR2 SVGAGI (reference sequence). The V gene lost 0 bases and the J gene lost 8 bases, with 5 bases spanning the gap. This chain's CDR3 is CASSYSTDSPLHF. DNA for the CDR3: TGTGCCAGCAGTTACTCGACTGATTCACCCCTCCACTTT.

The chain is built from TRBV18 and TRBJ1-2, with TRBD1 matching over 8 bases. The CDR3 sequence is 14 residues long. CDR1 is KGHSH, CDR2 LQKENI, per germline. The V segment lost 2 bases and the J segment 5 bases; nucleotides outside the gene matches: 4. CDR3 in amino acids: CASSPETGVYGYTF. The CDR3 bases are TGTGCCAGCTCACCAGAGACAGGGGTATATGGCTACACCTTC.